This entry describes one TCR beta chain. One junction end disagrees with the germline gene, perhaps due to a read error. This record comes from a study of human T cells and chemical hapten exposure. Looking at the study overall: Across the whole study, which lasted approximately 5.5 months, patients were given diphenylcyclopropenone on the scalp once a week. Predominantly women, the patients had alopecia areata, totalis or universalis.

Indicated time point: patch test 1, 2 weeks after DPC sensitization. Described treatment: therapeutic diphenylcyclopropenone sensitization with weekly scalp DPC. The study's library attached unique molecular identifiers to single cDNA molecules. TCRdb reprocessed the RACE reads with MiXCR, giving one entry per CDR3 protein. The repertoire consists of approximately 400,000 distinct CDR3 sequences, with about 4.4% occurring once and the leading ten covering roughly 2.4%. Germline-derived CDR1 and CDR2 are SGHRS and YFSETQ. The CDR3 spans 12 residues. This clonotype originated in a woman aged 50 to 60 with alopecia areata. Some clones in this sample may be carry-over from other donors' samples. Source: whole blood, taken in connection with sensitization to the hapten diphenylcyclopropenone (DPC). This rearrangement joins TRBV5-1 to TRBJ2-1; no reliable D call. CDR3 DNA sequence: TGCGCCAGCAGCTTGTATGGTAATGAGCAGCTCTTC. It is translated as CASSLYGNEQLF.